This TCR beta chain was recorded in a study of shared clonotypes between healthy human individuals. Study-wide points: Clonotypes not shared had lower generation probabilities than those common to all four donors.

With respect to this clone: Its antigen is not identified.

Naive CD8 populations comprised CD45RO-negative cells positively selected for CCR7, excluding terminally differentiated effector memory CD45RA+ cells. Method: immunoSEQ multiplex PCR; TCRdb's copy keeps in-frame clones and lacks some. The table records about 1,800,000 clones, roughly 95% of them present only once. V lost 4 bases and J lost 5; bases outside the gene matches: 15. The CDR3 runs to 17 residues. Germline loops: CDR1 SEHNR, CDR2 FQNEAQ (reference sequence). This receptor was obtained from a man aged 18 to 35 in good health. The chain uses TRBV7-9 and TRBJ2-3; 7 positions agree with TRBD1. Input material: naive CD8+ T cells sorted from blood. The CDR3 DNA reads TGTGCCAGCAGCTCCCGGGACAGAAGCCTAGGGGTAGATACGCAGTATTTT. This gives the protein CASSSRDRSLGVDTQYF.